A selection of T cell receptor beta chains follows, all from one sample in a study of T cell responses to AZD1222 COVID-19 vaccine. Repertoires were generated with immunoSEQ multiplex PCR, while TCRdb's copy carries only in-frame clones and drops some. The table has tens of thousands of clones, approximately 91% seen once. This specimen was peripheral blood, taken on day 0 of AZD1222 vaccination. Source of these receptors: an adult in good health. Each CDR3 is given with its conserved first and last residue. A D gene is named only where the DNA matches it firmly. Clone size is given for some rows only: seen once, a few or many times, or a class if the clone is expanded.

clone size,V gene,D gene,J gene,CDR3 DNA,CDR3 protein
NA,TRBV7-6,NA,TRBJ1-6,TGTGCCAGCAGCTTAGAAGGGTTTGACTCACCCCTCCACTTT,CASSLEGFDSPLHF
NA,TRBV3-1/TRBV3-2,TRBD1,TRBJ1-1,TGTGCCAGCAGCCAAGGGACAGGGGGCACTGAAGCTTTCTTT,CASSQGTGGTEAFF
NA,TRBV15,NA,TRBJ1-4,TGTGCCACCAGCAGGGACAGAACAACTAATGAAAAACTGTTTTTT,CATSRDRTTNEKLFF
NA,TRBV5-5,NA,TRBJ1-5,TGTGCCAGCACCCCCGGGACATTAAATCAGCCCCAGCATTTT,CASTPGTLNQPQHF
NA,TRBV5-4,TRBD1,TRBJ1-2,TGTGCCAGCAGCCCCGGACAGGGAAGGGGGTCCTATGGCTACACCTTC,CASSPGQGRGSYGYTF
few,TRBV11-2,NA,TRBJ1-1,TGTGCCAGCAGCTTAGGCCTCACAGGGAGCCCTGAAGCTTTCTTT,CASSLGLTGSPEAFF
NA,TRBV6-6,NA,TRBJ2-7,TGTGCCAGCCAAAACAATAACCCCTACGAGCAGTACTTC,CASQNNNPYEQYF
once,TRBV5-1,TRBD1,TRBJ1-2,TGCGCCAGCAGCTTGGAGTTTGCAGGGGGCGTTAGCTACACCTTC,CASSLEFAGGVSYTF
NA,TRBV3-1/TRBV3-2,TRBD1,TRBJ1-1,TGTGCCAGCAGCCAAGATCGGACAGGGACAAACACTGAAGCTTTCTTT,CASSQDRTGTNTEAFF
NA,TRBV29-1,NA,TRBJ1-2,TGCAGCGTTGCCTCGGGGCGCGACTATGGCTACACCTTC,CSVASGRDYGYTF
once,TRBV3-1/TRBV3-2,NA,TRBJ2-1,TGTGCCAGCGGTCTAGGAGGGTATAGTGTACATGAGCAGTTCTTC,CASGLGGYSVHEQFF
NA,TRBV5-1,TRBD1,TRBJ2-1,TGCGCCAGCAGCTTTAAGGAGGACAGGGTCTACAATGAGCAGTTCTTC,CASSFKEDRVYNEQFF
NA,TRBV15,TRBD2,TRBJ2-7,TGTGCCACCAGCAGAGAATCGACTAGCGCGGTCTACGAGCAGTACTTC,CATSRESTSAVYEQYF
NA,TRBV18,NA,TRBJ1-1,TGTGCCAGTTCGCGTCTGGGGAACACTGAAGCTTTCTTT,CASSRLGNTEAFF
NA,TRBV4-2,TRBD2,TRBJ2-7,TGTGCCAGCAGCCAAGAACTAGCGGGAGTCTACGAGCAGTACTTC,CASSQELAGVYEQYF
once,TRBV4-3,NA,TRBJ2-3,TGCGCCAGCAGCCAAGATGTTATGCGAGGCTCAGATACGCAGTATTTT,CASSQDVMRGSDTQYF
NA,TRBV21-1,NA,TRBJ2-2,TGTGCCAGCTTTACTCGGACTAGCGGGAGGGCGAACACCGGGGAGCTGTTTTTT,CASFTRTSGRANTGELFF
NA,TRBV3-1/TRBV3-2,NA,TRBJ1-2,TGTGCCAGCAGCCAATTGGATCCGGGAAATGGCTACACCTTC,CASSQLDPGNGYTF
NA,TRBV7-9,NA,TRBJ1-1,TGTGCCAGCAGCTTCAGCACAGGCCCTGAAGCTTTCTTT,CASSFSTGPEAFF
once,TRBV6-4,NA,TRBJ1-1,TGTGCCAGCAGCGACAGGCCCTGGACTGAAGCTTTCTTT,CASSDRPWTEAFF
NA,TRBV5-1,NA,TRBJ2-1,TGCGCCAGCAGCCCTCGACAGTACAATGAGCAGTTCTTC,CASSPRQYNEQFF
few,TRBV5-5,TRBD2,TRBJ2-5,TGTGCCAGCAGCTCCAATTTTGGGACTAGCATACAGACCCAGTACTTC,CASSSNFGTSIQTQYF
NA,TRBV27,NA,TRBJ1-1,TGTGCCAGCAGGTGGACAGTGAACACTGAAGCTTTCTTT,CASRWTVNTEAFF
NA,TRBV19,NA,TRBJ1-2,TGTGCCAGTAGTATGGGGGTAGAGAATGGCTACACCTTC,CASSMGVENGYTF